The 10 T cell receptor beta chains below all came from one sample that was sequenced in a study of shared clonotypes between healthy human individuals. Here immunoSEQ multiplex PCR was the method, and the copy in TCRdb shows in-frame clones only, minus some. The sample shows about 2.1 million clones, about 93% of them seen only once. Terminally differentiated effector memory CD45RA+ cells were excluded from the naive CD8 cells, which were CD45RO-negative and positively selected for CCR7. Sequencing was performed on naive CD8+ T cells from PBMCs. These receptors came from a man aged 18 to 35 in good health. Some clones in this sample may be carry-over from other donors' samples.

The chain joins TRBV5-1 to TRBJ2-3, with 8 bases fitting TRBD1. The CDR3 is 16 amino acids. J gave up 2 bases and V 4 bases, and 9 bases lay outside the gene matches. Germline V CDR1 and CDR2: SGHRS, YFSETQ. The DNA of the CDR3 is TGCGCCAGCAGCCCCGGACAGGGAAGCACCACAGATACGCAGTATTTT. Protein sequence: CASSPGQGSTTDTQYF.

The chain carries TRBV7-9 and TRBJ2-7, with unresolved D. CDR3 length: 12 amino acids. Trimming stripped 3 bases from V and 5 bases from J, with 8 bases between. Germline CDR1 reads SEHNR; CDR2 reads FQNEAQ (reference sequence). In nucleotides, the CDR3 is TGTGCCAGCAGCTTTATGACGGACGAGCAGTACTTC. Translated: CASSFMTDEQYF.

The chain uses TRBV27 and TRBJ2-7; TRBD1 aligns across 8 bases. This CDR3 is 15 amino acids long. Germline CDR1 is MNHEY and CDR2 is SMNVEV (reference sequence). The J segment lost 4 bases and the V segment lost 5 bases, leaving 10 bases of the junction unmatched. The DNA of the CDR3 is TGTGCCAGCAGTGTAGCGACAGGGGTTCGATACGAGCAGTACTTC. It encodes CASSVATGVRYEQYF.

The gene calls are TRBV5-1 and TRBJ1-1, with 7 bases aligning to TRBD1. The CDR3 is 14 residues long. Losses at the gene ends were 4 bases for V and 6 bases for J; bases not matched to a gene: 9. Germline V lookup: CDR1 SGHRS, CDR2 YFSETQ. The CDR3, as DNA: TGCGCCAGCAGCCTGGGGAGGGGGCAAGCTGAAGCTTTCTTT. Its protein is CASSLGRGQAEAFF.

The rearrangement joins TRBV28 to TRBJ2-7, with D perhaps assigned TRBD1 or TRBD2 (5 bases each). Per the germline V gene, CDR1 is MDHEN and CDR2 is SYDVKM. The CDR3 runs 14 residues. V was cut by 10 bases and J by 0 bases, with 16 bases left in between. This CDR3 is CATGEGMSSYEQYF. The CDR3 DNA is TGTGCCACCGGTGAGGGGATGAGCTCCTACGAGCAGTACTTC.

The sample holds one count of this clone. The chain uses TRBV2 and TRBJ2-3; 8 nucleotides line up with TRBD1. Germline CDR1 and CDR2: SNHLY and FYNNEI. The CDR3 contains 18 residues. The ends lost 6 bases at V and 2 bases at J; junction bases unmatched: 16. CDR3: CASRRPLEGQDYTDTQYF. The CDR3 nucleotides are TGTGCCAGCAGACGACCCCTTGAGGGACAGGACTACACAGATACGCAGTATTTT.

The CDR3 sequence: CASSPRDASNEQFF. The CDR3 DNA sequence: TGTGCCAGCAGTCCGCGGGACGCCAGCAATGAGCAGTTCTTC. This chain connects TRBV27 to TRBJ2-1; possible D gene TRBD2, 6 bases. This CDR3 contains 14 residues. V lost 5 bases, J lost 6 bases, and 14 bases lay in between. In germline, CDR1 is MNHEY, CDR2 SMNVEV (reference sequence).

This clone was recorded a few times. This chain links TRBV29-1 with TRBJ1-1, with no clear D. Germline-derived CDR1 and CDR2 are SQVTM and ANQGSEA. The CDR3 has 13 amino acids. V lost 3 bases to trimming and J lost 6 bases, with 14 bases between them. CDR3 loop: CSVEPRDKPEAFF. In DNA form, the CDR3 reads TGCAGCGTTGAGCCTCGAGACAAACCTGAAGCTTTCTTT.

The chain is built from TRBV9 and TRBJ2-1, with TRBD1 identical over 8 bases. This CDR3 is 16 amino acids long. Germline V gene data show CDR1 as SGDLS and CDR2 as YYNGEE. The ends lost 3 bases at V and 9 bases at J; junction bases unmatched: 14. The CDR3 sequence: CASSEGQGKGYSEQFF. As DNA, the CDR3 is TGTGCCAGCAGCGAAGGACAGGGTAAAGGGTATAGTGAGCAGTTCTTC.

The gene calls are TRBV7-2 and TRBJ2-7; TRBD2 aligns across 7 bases. Germline values: CDR1 SGHTA, CDR2 FQGNSA. The CDR3 totals 14 residues. V lost 5 bases to trimming and J lost 4 bases; unmatched junction nucleotides: 8. The CDR3 protein is CASSRGGEGYEQYF. The CDR3 DNA sequence: TGTGCCAGCAGCCGTGGTGGGGAGGGGTACGAGCAGTACTTC. The whole variable domain, filled in from reference TRBV7-2 and TRBJ2-7, reads GAGVSQSPSNKVTEKGKDVELRCDPISGHTALYWYRQSLGQGLEFLIYFQGNSAPDKSGLPSDRFSAERTGGSVSTLTIQRTQQEDSAVYLCASSRGGEGYEQYFGPGTRLTVT.